This T cell receptor beta chain was sequenced during a study of T cells in localized non-small cell lung cancer (dated by TCRdb to the early 2020s). General notes on the study: Comparing tumors with uninvolved tumor-adjacent lungs, the study looked at the T cell repertoires of fewer than 250 patients with early-stage NSCLC. All 240 or so NSCLC patients in the cohort were treatment-naive and had localized lung tumors that were resected. The mean age of the NSCLC patients was 50 to 85 years, with 130 or so men and 95 to 110 women. The investigation overall reported the following: A median of 57 of the top 100 tumor clones were detected in paired uninvolved adjacent lung, and under 30 of these tumor clones were also found among the top 100 clones of the paired uninvolved adjacent lung. Higher blood T cell density associated with longer overall survival, while higher adjacent-lung clonality associated with shorter survival. Because of the exploratory design, TCR variables were selected using unadjusted p-values without false-discovery rate correction. Uninvolved tumor-adjacent lung showed the highest T cell clonality, higher than tumor, which suggests more focused antigenic responses in the uninvolved tumor-adjacent lung. Because multi-region tumor sequencing was not done, intratumor heterogeneity could not be ruled out.

Concerning this clone: Its antigen remains undetermined. No base quality values were provided; no much bigger clone lies one nucleotide off.

TCR beta CDR3 regions were sequenced from DNA using the immunoSEQ Assay. The authors processed their data as follows. T cell density was computed as TCR beta template counts normalized to usable DNA estimated by amplifying housekeeping genes. Using the preseqR package, richness was estimated by extrapolating to 120,000 templates for tissue samples and 400,000 templates for PBMC samples. Clonality was taken to be one minus Pielou's evenness. To identify tissue-enriched TCRs, differential abundance testing was run on productive amino-acid clonotypes with a minimum total count of 5 and an alpha of 0.1. The Jaccard Index and the Morisita Overlap Index were used to measure how much the repertoires overlapped between compartments. TCR beta CDR3s were clustered by GLIPH together with public tetramer-defined viral CDR3s, and at least three viral sequences plus V-gene enrichment were required for viral motifs. Not all clones reach the TCRdb copy of this immuneACCESS table, which keeps in-frame sequences only. Checked studies attribute under half of the gap to unresolved V genes and leave the rest unexplained. V, J and clone size are those of that table, while D and trimming were read from the DNA. The sample contains tens of thousands of clones, about 81% of them found a single time. Of the sample, 1% to 1.5% falls within the top ten clones.

At diagnosis, peripheral blood, uninvolved tumor-adjacent lung and tumor were collected and stored as a combination of fresh-frozen and FFPE material. For TCR repertoire profiling, the blood samples were analyzed as peripheral blood mononuclear cells. In the germline V gene, CDR1 corresponds to SGHTA and CDR2 to FQGNSA. Reading from cysteine to phenylalanine, the CDR3 counts 13 amino acids. Of the read, only the CDR3 DNA is kept; its 39 bases are in frame from base 1. At the junction V is shortened by 1 base and J by 5 bases, with 5 bases in between. The sequencing here drew on peripheral blood, taken before any cancer treatment. Recombination joined TRBV7-2 with TRBJ2-2; too little of a D gene remains to name it. This clonotype was obtained from an older female donor with stage I lung adenocarcinoma. The nucleotide sequence is given as TGTGCCAGCAGCTTAGAACATACCGGGGAGCTGTTTTTT. The resulting protein is CASSLEHTGELFF.